The clone carrying this T cell receptor beta chain has only one observation. As yet, its antigen is unknown. This sample is part of a study of cytomegalovirus exposure and HLA in healthy donors. Study background: From donors who were HLA-typed, an early data release held 65 million to 85 million unique TCRs.

As for the donors, each was a healthy bone marrow donor. Primers for the PCR totalled 60 Vbeta and 13 Jbeta. Generated by immunoSEQ multiplex PCR, the TCRdb table keeps only in-frame clones and is missing some. The sample shows under 100,000 clones, 65% to 90% of them seen only once. Whole-study results and caveats: Reported findings show TCR beta sequences accurately forecast HLA-A and HLA-B alleles in most subjects. In an earlier analysis, about 87% or about 30%: the productive usage of most TCR beta V segments.

Sequenced: PBMCs. This clonotype was sampled from a woman aged 70-85 years in good health and CMV-seropositive.

The CDR3 loop reads CASSRSGTASYEQYF. CDR3 coding DNA: TGTGCCAGCAGCAGATCCGGGACAGCCTCCTACGAGCAGTACTTC. The J gene is TRBJ2-7, the V gene TRBV9, with TRBD1 matching 7 bases. The CDR3 is 15 amino acids. V trimming: 4 bases; J trimming: 0 bases; junction bases outside the gene matches: 7. The germline V gene encodes CDR1 SGDLS and CDR2 YYNGEE.